Listed below are T cell receptor beta chains from one sample, sequenced in a study of T cells after yellow fever vaccination. MiXCR, applied by TCRdb to the 5' RACE reads, yields one record per CDR3 protein. Among roughly 310,000 distinct CDR3 sequences listed, 3% to 4.5% were seen once. The specimen was PBMCs, collected on the day of the yellow fever booster vaccination. The source is a man between 18 and 35 years old who received the YFV17D yellow fever vaccine. CDR3s include the opening cysteine and the closing phenylalanine or tryptophan. A D gene is named only where the DNA matches it firmly. Size is stated for part of the rows, as once, few or many counts, or as a class when the clone is expanded.

D gene	V gene	J gene	clone size	CDR3 protein	CDR3 DNA
TRBD1	TRBV5-1	TRBJ1-5	many	CASSLGGQLDQPQHF	TGCGCCAGCAGCTTGGGGGGACAGTTGGATCAGCCCCAGCATTTT
NA	TRBV6-1	TRBJ1-6	many	CASSESWVSQFGSPLHF	TGTGCCAGCAGTGAATCATGGGTTAGTCAGTTTGGCTCACCCCTCCACTTT
TRBD1	TRBV4-1	TRBJ1-2	many	CASSQGTGVSGYTF	TGCGCCAGCAGCCAAGGCACAGGGGTTTCTGGCTACACCTTC
TRBD2	TRBV4-2	TRBJ2-3	few	CASSQDVSLAVHTQYF	TGTGCCAGCAGCCAAGATGTTAGTCTAGCGGTCCATACGCAGTATTTT
NA	TRBV11-2	TRBJ2-1	NA	CASSTRQRNEQFF	TGTGCCAGCAGCACCAGACAGCGGAATGAGCAGTTCTTC
TRBD1	TRBV24-1	TRBJ2-3	many	CATSDATGPSDTQYF	TGTGCCACCAGTGACGCGACAGGGCCTTCAGATACGCAGTATTTT
TRBD2	TRBV6-5	TRBJ2-1	many	CASTHGASGNYNEQFF	TGTGCCAGCACCCACGGGGCTAGCGGTAACTACAATGAGCAGTTCTTC
NA	TRBV20-1	TRBJ1-5	many	CSASIRGDRSISHSNQPQHF	TGCAGTGCTTCCATAAGGGGCGACAGGTCGATTAGTCATAGCAATCAGCCCCAGCATTTT
TRBD1	TRBV9	TRBJ2-3	many	CASSVRQGANTQYF	TGTGCCAGCAGCGTAAGGCAGGGGGCTAATACGCAGTATTTT
NA	TRBV7-9	TRBJ1-2	many	CASTSRAWGLNYGYTF	TGTGCCAGCACCTCTAGGGCCTGGGGGCTTAACTATGGCTACACCTTC
NA	TRBV4-1	TRBJ1-1	many	CASSNSGGMNTEAFF	TGCGCCAGCAGCAACAGCGGGGGGATGAACACTGAAGCTTTCTTT
NA	TRBV29-1	TRBJ2-1	few	CSVEGQGSSYNEQFF	TGCAGCGTTGAAGGTCAGGGAAGCTCCTACAATGAGCAGTTCTTC
NA	TRBV12-3/TRBV12-4	TRBJ2-2	NA	CASSLARGTVNTGELFF	TGTGCCAGCAGTTTAGCGCGCGGGACAGTGAACACCGGGGAGCTGTTTTTT
NA	TRBV20-1	TRBJ2-2	many	CSAREGYTGELFF	TGCAGTGCTAGGGAGGGGTACACCGGGGAGCTGTTTTTT
NA	TRBV5-1	TRBJ1-1	many	CASSIQGNLNTEAFF	TGCGCCAGCAGCATACAGGGCAACCTGAACACTGAAGCTTTCTTT
NA	TRBV11-2	TRBJ1-2	many	CASSFSTGGGYTF	TGTGCCAGCAGCTTCTCTACTGGAGGGGGCTACACCTTC
TRBD2	TRBV10-3	TRBJ2-1	many	CAISESLSGGVYNEQFF	TGTGCCATCAGTGAGTCGCTTAGCGGGGGGGTATACAATGAGCAGTTCTTC
TRBD1	TRBV20-1	TRBJ2-5	NA	CSARLHIWDRGSETQYF	TGCAGTGCTAGACTCCACATTTGGGACAGGGGATCGGAGACCCAGTACTTC
NA	TRBV7-9	TRBJ1-1	NA	CASSPDNTMMDTEAFF	TGTGCCAGCAGCCCTGACAATACGATGATGGACACTGAAGCTTTCTTT
TRBD2	TRBV9	TRBJ2-7	few	CASSVDTSGLYEQYF	TGTGCCAGCAGCGTGGATACTAGCGGGCTCTACGAGCAGTACTTC
NA	TRBV29-1	TRBJ1-1	NA	CSVPHGYEAFF	TGCAGCGTCCCCCATGGATATGAAGCTTTCTTT
NA	TRBV7-9	TRBJ1-2	many	CASSFPYRFQANYGYTF	TGTGCCAGCAGCTTCCCCTACAGGTTTCAAGCTAACTATGGCTACACCTTC
NA	TRBV6-1	TRBJ1-2	many	CASSPPLYGYTF	TGTGCCAGCAGCCCCCCCCTCTATGGCTACACCTTC
TRBD2	TRBV14	TRBJ2-7	NA	CASSQDPLTSGGVRDEQYF	TGTGCCAGCAGCCAAGATCCCCTGACTAGCGGGGGGGTTCGGGACGAGCAGTACTTC
TRBD2	TRBV10-3	TRBJ2-3	many	CAISGGADTQYF	TGTGCCATCAGCGGGGGGGCAGATACGCAGTATTTT
TRBD2	TRBV20-1	TRBJ2-1	many	CSAHSGTSGANEQFF	TGCAGTGCTCACTCCGGGACTAGCGGGGCCAATGAGCAGTTCTTC
NA	TRBV10-3	TRBJ1-6	few	CAISLGQDSPLHF	TGTGCCATCAGTTTGGGCCAGGACTCACCCCTCCACTTT
NA	TRBV5-1	TRBJ2-1	few	CASSPVSGSYNEQFF	TGCGCCAGCAGCCCGGTCTCGGGATCCTACAATGAGCAGTTCTTC
NA	TRBV5-1	TRBJ2-3	many	CASSLGRGSTDTQYF	TGCGCCAGCAGCTTGGGCAGGGGTAGCACAGATACGCAGTATTTT
TRBD2	TRBV11-2	TRBJ2-7	many	CASRPIAGRASYEQYF	TGTGCCAGCAGACCAATAGCGGGAAGGGCTAGTTACGAGCAGTACTTC
NA	TRBV28	TRBJ1-1	many	CASSLTSASPEAFF	TGTGCCAGCAGTTTAACCTCCGCTAGCCCTGAAGCTTTCTTT
NA	TRBV29-1	TRBJ1-1	few	CSAGEGRGTEAFF	TGCAGCGCCGGTGAGGGGCGGGGAACTGAAGCTTTCTTT
TRBD2	TRBV14	TRBJ2-1	NA	CASSQDFEAGGSSYNEQFF	TGTGCCAGCAGCCAAGATTTCGAAGCGGGGGGGAGCTCCTACAATGAGCAGTTCTTC
TRBD1	TRBV24-1	TRBJ2-2	many	CATSDLRQGVTGELFF	TGTGCCACCAGTGATTTGCGGCAGGGGGTCACCGGGGAGCTGTTTTTT
TRBD1	TRBV5-1	TRBJ1-4	many	CASSVGQGNEKLFF	TGCGCCAGCAGCGTGGGACAGGGGAATGAAAAACTGTTTTTT
NA	TRBV6-5	TRBJ1-2	many	CASRPSGGDGYTF	TGTGCCAGCAGGCCTTCCGGTGGGGATGGCTACACCTTC
NA	TRBV6-5	TRBJ2-3	few	CASSPRGKDTDTQYF	TGTGCCAGCAGCCCCAGGGGAAAGGACACAGATACGCAGTATTTT
NA	TRBV5-1	TRBJ2-2	many	CASSWEANTGELFF	TGCGCCAGCAGCTGGGAGGCGAACACCGGGGAGCTGTTTTTT
TRBD1	TRBV29-1	TRBJ2-4	few	CSVSGQGTKNIQYF	TGCAGCGTTTCGGGACAGGGGACAAAAAACATTCAGTACTTC
NA	TRBV30	TRBJ2-7	NA	CAWSSRGSQQYF	TGTGCCTGGAGTTCGAGGGGATCTCAGCAGTACTTC
NA	TRBV4-1	TRBJ2-3	many	CASSHFSRGSTDTQYF	TGCGCCAGCAGCCACTTTTCTCGGGGGAGCACAGATACGCAGTATTTT
NA	TRBV29-1	TRBJ1-2	few	CSVVGEANNYGYTF	TGCAGCGTTGTCGGGGAGGCAAATAACTATGGCTACACCTTC
TRBD1	TRBV6-1	TRBJ2-3	many	CASIGTGMSDTQYF	TGTGCCAGCATCGGGACAGGGATGTCAGATACGCAGTATTTT
TRBD1	TRBV7-3	TRBJ1-1	few	CASSPTQGATEAFF	TGTGCCAGCAGCCCAACCCAGGGGGCGACTGAAGCTTTCTTT
TRBD2	TRBV5-1	TRBJ2-2	few	CASSGTSGSNTGELFF	TGCGCCAGCAGCGGAACTAGCGGATCGAACACCGGGGAGCTGTTTTTT
TRBD2	TRBV9	TRBJ2-5	many	CASSEGDYWGEETQYF	TGTGCCAGCAGCGAAGGGGACTATTGGGGCGAAGAGACCCAGTACTTC
TRBD2	TRBV12-3/TRBV12-4	TRBJ2-1	many	CASSTSGGAGEQFF	TGTGCCAGCAGTACTAGCGGGGGGGCCGGCGAGCAGTTCTTC
TRBD2	TRBV12-3/TRBV12-4	TRBJ2-4	many	CASSFKGLGEMAKNIQYF	TGTGCCAGCAGTTTTAAGGGACTAGGAGAAATGGCCAAAAACATTCAGTACTTC
NA	TRBV9	TRBJ1-1	many	CASSGGAPGTEAFF	TGTGCCAGCAGCGGGGGGGCTCCGGGGACTGAAGCTTTCTTT
TRBD2	TRBV6-2/TRBV6-3	TRBJ2-3	many	CASSYGAGNTDTQYF	TGTGCCAGCAGTTACGGAGCGGGGAACACAGATACGCAGTATTTT
NA	TRBV4-3	TRBJ2-3	few	CASSQDWHADTQYF	TGCGCCAGCAGCCAAGATTGGCACGCGGATACGCAGTATTTT
NA	TRBV15	TRBJ2-3	few	CATSTPRRTAWGADTQYF	TGTGCCACCAGCACTCCCAGGAGGACAGCTTGGGGAGCAGATACGCAGTATTTT